This T cell receptor beta chain appears in the sequencing data of a study of control samples from healthy donors and cancer patients. The protocol was immunoSEQ multiplex PCR, while the TCRdb copy is restricted to in-frame clones and leaves out a portion. The data hold 150,000 or so clones, with 80% to 90% observed a single time. The germline V and J ends were trimmed by 3 bases and 0 bases, with 12 bases remaining between them. Germline CDR1 GTSNPN, CDR2 SVGIG (reference sequence). CDR3 size: 16 residues. The sequence came from a man aged 25-45 years in good health. This chain links TRBV30 with TRBJ1-6, with D unresolved. The sequencing sample was made of blood. CDR3 bases: TGTGCCTGGAGGGCACCGGGAAGCTCCTATAATTCACCCCTCCACTTT. This sequence encodes CAWRAPGSSYNSPLHF.